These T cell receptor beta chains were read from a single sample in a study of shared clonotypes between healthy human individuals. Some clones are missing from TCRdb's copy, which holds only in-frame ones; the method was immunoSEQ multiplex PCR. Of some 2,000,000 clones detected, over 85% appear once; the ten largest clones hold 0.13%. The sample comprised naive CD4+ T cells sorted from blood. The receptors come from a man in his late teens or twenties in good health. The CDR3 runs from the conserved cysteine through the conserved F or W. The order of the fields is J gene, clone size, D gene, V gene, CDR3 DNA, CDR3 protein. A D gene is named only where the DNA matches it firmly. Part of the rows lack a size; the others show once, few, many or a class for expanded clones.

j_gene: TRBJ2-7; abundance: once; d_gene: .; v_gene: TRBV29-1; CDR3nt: TGCAGCGTCTCCTGGGGGGACGAGCAGTACTTC; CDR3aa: CSVSWGDEQYF
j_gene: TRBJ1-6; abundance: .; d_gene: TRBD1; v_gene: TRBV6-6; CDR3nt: TGTGCCAGCAGTTACTTCACAGGGGTTGATTCACCCCTCCACTTT; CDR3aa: CASSYFTGVDSPLHF
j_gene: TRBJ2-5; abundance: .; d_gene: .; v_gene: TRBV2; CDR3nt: TGTGCCAGCAGTGGGGACTGGCAAGAGACCCAGTACTTC; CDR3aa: CASSGDWQETQYF
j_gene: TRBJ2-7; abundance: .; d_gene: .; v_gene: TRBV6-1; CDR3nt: TGTGCCAGCAGTGACTATGAAGGCTACGAGCAGTACTTC; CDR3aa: CASSDYEGYEQYF
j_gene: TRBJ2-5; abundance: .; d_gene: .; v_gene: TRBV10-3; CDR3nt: TGTGCCATCAGCCGCAACCCACGGGAGACCCAGTACTTC; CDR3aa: CAISRNPRETQYF
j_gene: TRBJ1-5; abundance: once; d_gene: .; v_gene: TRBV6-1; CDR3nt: TGTGCCAGCAGTGAAGCTGGGGCTGCGAATCAGCCCCAGCATTTT; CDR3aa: CASSEAGAANQPQHF
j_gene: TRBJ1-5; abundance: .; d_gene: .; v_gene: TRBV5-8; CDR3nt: TGTGCCAGCAGCATCGGACAAAGCAATCAGCCCCAGCATTTT; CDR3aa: CASSIGQSNQPQHF
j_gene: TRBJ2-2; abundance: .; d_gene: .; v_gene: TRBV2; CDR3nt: TGTGCCAGCAGTGGTAGTGTTCTCGGGGAGCTGTTTTTT; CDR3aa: CASSGSVLGELFF
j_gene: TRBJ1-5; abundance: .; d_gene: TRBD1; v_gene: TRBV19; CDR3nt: TGTGCCTGCACAGGGGTAGGCAATCAGCCCCAGCATTTT; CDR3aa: CACTGVGNQPQHF
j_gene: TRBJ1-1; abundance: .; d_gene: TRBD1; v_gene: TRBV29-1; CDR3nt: TGCAGCGTCAATAGGGACAGCTACACTGAAGCTTTCTTT; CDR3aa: CSVNRDSYTEAFF
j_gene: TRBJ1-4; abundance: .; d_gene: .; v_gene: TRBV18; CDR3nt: TGTGCCAGCTCTCAGTATAGGCAGAGCGATGAAAAACTGTTTTTT; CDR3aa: CASSQYRQSDEKLFF
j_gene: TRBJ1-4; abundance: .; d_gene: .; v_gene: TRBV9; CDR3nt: TGTGCCAGCAGCGTCGACGGCTCCCAGACTGAAAAACTGTTTTTT; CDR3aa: CASSVDGSQTEKLFF
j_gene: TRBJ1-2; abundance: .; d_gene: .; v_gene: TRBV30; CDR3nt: TGTGCCTGGAGGGGCGGTAACGGGGGCTACACCTTC; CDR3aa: CAWRGGNGGYTF
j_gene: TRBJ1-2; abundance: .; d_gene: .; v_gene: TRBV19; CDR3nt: TGTGCCAGTTGGGGTACATATCCTAACTATGGCTACACCTTC; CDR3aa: CASWGTYPNYGYTF
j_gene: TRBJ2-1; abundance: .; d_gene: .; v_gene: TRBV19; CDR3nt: TGTGCCAGTAGTATAATGACGGGAGCGCTTAATGAGCAGTTCTTC; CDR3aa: CASSIMTGALNEQFF
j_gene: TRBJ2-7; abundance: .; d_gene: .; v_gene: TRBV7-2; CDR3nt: TGTGCCAGCAGCTTAGTAACCTACGAGCAGTACTTC; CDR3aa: CASSLVTYEQYF
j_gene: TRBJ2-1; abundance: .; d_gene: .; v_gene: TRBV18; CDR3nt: TGTGCCAGCTCACGAATTCCGGGACTTAGCTCCTACAATGAGCAGTTCTTC; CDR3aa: CASSRIPGLSSYNEQFF
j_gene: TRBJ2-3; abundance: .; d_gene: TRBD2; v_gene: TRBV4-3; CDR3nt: TGCGCCAGCAGCCAAGATGGAGGCGGGAGCGGGGCAGATACGCAGTATTTT; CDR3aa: CASSQDGGGSGADTQYF
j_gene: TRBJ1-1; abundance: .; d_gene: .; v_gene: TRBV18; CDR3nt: TGTGCCAGCTCACCTGAGACGATGAGCACTGAAGCTTTCTTT; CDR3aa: CASSPETMSTEAFF
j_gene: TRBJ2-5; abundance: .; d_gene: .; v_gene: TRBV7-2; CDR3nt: TGTGCCAGCAGCATGGACTCCGCCACCCAGTACTTC; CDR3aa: CASSMDSATQYF
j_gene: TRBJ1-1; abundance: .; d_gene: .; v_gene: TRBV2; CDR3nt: TGTGCCAGCAGTCTCGAAAGTAACACTGAAGCTTTCTTT; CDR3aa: CASSLESNTEAFF
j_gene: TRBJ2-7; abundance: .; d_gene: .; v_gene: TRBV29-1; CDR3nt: TGCAGCGTCCAGGCGGAGGGCGAGCAGTACTTC; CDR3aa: CSVQAEGEQYF